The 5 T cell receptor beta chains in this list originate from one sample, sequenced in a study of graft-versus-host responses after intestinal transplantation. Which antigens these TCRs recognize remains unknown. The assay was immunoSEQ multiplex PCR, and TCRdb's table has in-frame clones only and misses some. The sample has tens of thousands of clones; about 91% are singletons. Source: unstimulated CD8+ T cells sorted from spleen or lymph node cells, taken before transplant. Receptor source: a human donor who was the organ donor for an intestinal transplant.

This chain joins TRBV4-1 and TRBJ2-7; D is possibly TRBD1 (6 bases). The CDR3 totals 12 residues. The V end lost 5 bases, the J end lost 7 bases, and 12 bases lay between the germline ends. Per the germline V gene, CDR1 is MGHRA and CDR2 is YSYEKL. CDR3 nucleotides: TGCGCCAGCAGCATAACAGGGACGGAGCAGTACTTC. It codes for CASSITGTEQYF.

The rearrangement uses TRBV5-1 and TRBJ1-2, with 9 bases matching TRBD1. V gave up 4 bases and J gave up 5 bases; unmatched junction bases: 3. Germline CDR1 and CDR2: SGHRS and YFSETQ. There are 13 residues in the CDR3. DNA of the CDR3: TGCGCCAGCAGCCCGGACAGGGGATATGGCTACACCTTC. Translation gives CASSPDRGYGYTF.

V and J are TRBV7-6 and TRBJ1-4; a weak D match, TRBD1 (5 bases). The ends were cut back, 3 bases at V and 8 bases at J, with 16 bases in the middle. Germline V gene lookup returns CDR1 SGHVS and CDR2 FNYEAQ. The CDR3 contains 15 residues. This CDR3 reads CASSFAGTGSEKLFF. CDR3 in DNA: TGTGCCAGCAGCTTTGCCGGGACGGGGTCAGAAAAACTGTTTTTT.

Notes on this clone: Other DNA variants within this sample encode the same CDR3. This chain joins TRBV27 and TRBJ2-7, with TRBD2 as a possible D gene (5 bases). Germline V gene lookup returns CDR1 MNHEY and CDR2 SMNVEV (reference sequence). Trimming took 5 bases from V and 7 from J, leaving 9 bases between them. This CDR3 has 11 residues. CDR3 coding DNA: TGTGCCAGCAGTACGGGGTGGGAGCAGTACTTC. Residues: CASSTGWEQYF.

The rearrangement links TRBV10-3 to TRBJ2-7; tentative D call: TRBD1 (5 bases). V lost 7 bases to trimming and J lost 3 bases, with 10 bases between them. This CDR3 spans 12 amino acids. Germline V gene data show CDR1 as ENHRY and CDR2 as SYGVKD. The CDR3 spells CAIMTDRYEQYF. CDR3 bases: TGTGCCATCATGACAGACCGCTACGAGCAGTACTTC.